The clone carrying this TCR beta chain showed up just a few times. Indicated treatment: oral pan-JAK inhibitor, 5-10 mg twice daily. This record comes from a study of CD8+ T cells in alopecia areata. Across the whole study: Treatment of the treated patients consisted of oral tofacitinib, 5 to 10 mg twice daily.

cDNA reverse transcribed from extracted RNA served as the sequencing template. Libraries were prepared by immunoSEQ multiplex PCR; TCRdb keeps only in-frame clonotypes and omits some of them. Seen here are a few hundred thousand clones, around 57% observed once, and the top ten hold around 1.6%. Deletions cut 1 base from V and 7 bases from J, with 8 bases between. In germline, CDR1 is SGHDN, CDR2 FVKESK. This CDR3 is 12 amino acids long. Sequenced material: CD4+ T cells sorted from blood, taken at week 4, from a patient treated with tofacitinib. This clonotype was sampled from a human donor with alopecia areata. The chain links TRBV14 to TRBJ2-7; D might be TRBD1 (5 bases). The CDR3 reads CASSQARGEQYF. The CDR3, as DNA: TGTGCCAGCAGCCAAGCAAGGGGTGAGCAGTACTTC. Looking up the rest from reference TRBV14 and TRBJ2-7 gives the full variable domain: EAGVTQFPSHSVIEKGQTVTLRCDPISGHDNLYWYRRVMGKEIKFLLHFVKESKQDESGMPNNRFLAERTGGTYSTLKVQPAELEDSGVYFCASSQARGEQYFGPGTRLTVT.